A single sample gave rise to the 19 T cell receptor beta chains below, sequenced in a study of T cells after yellow fever vaccination. TCRdb reprocessed the 5' RACE reads with MiXCR, giving one entry per CDR3 protein. This table has 100,000 to 150,000 distinct CDR3 sequences, roughly 15% appearing once. The sample was CD8+ T cells sorted from PBMCs, taken 5 days after the yellow fever booster vaccination. These receptors were collected from a man aged 18 to 30 who received the YFV17D yellow fever vaccine.

The CDR3 coding sequence is TGCAGTGCTAGAGATATCGACAGGGTATCCGATCAGCCCCAGCATTTT. This codes for CSARDIDRVSDQPQHF. This chain uses TRBV20-1 with TRBJ1-5, with 7 positions matching TRBD1. The CDR3 is 16 residues long. Germline CDR1 is DFQATT and CDR2 is SNEGSKA (reference sequence). J gave up 5 bases and V 0 bases, and 10 bases lay outside the gene matches.

V is TRBV11-2 and J is TRBJ1-2; maybe TRBD1 (5 bases). The CDR3 spans 14 residues. V was cut by 5 bases and J by 0 bases, with 10 bases left in between. Germline lookup yields CDR1 SGHAT and CDR2 FQNNGV. Written as DNA, the CDR3 is TGTGCCAGCAGCCGGGTGGGGGCTAACTATGGCTACACCTTC. Its protein product is CASSRVGANYGYTF.

This clonotype has only a few counts. The chain is built from TRBV4-1 and TRBJ1-4; D is perhaps TRBD1 (6 bases). The CDR3 has 16 amino acids. CDR1 and CDR2 from the germline V gene are MGHRA and YSYEKL. The V end was cut by 1 base, the J end by 2 bases, with 11 bases between. The CDR3 protein is CASSQVGRGTNEKLFF. CDR3 sequence (DNA): TGCGCCAGCAGCCAAGTCGGAAGGGGGACTAATGAAAAACTGTTTTTT.

This clonotype was observed a handful of times. V is TRBV5-5 and J is TRBJ1-6; no firm D call. This CDR3 contains 11 residues. Germline V lookup: CDR1 SGHKS, CDR2 YYEKEE (reference sequence). The V end lost 2 bases, the J end lost 9 bases, and 3 bases lay between the germline ends. The DNA of the CDR3 is TGTGCCAGCAGCTTTAGTTCACCCCTCCACTTT. Protein sequence: CASSFSSPLHF.

The chain recombines TRBV29-1 with TRBJ2-3; 7 bases fit TRBD2. CDR3 size: 14 residues. Germline V lookup: CDR1 SQVTM, CDR2 ANQGSEA. J gave up 2 bases and V 4 bases, and 6 bases lay outside the gene matches. CDR3 protein: CSVVLAEDTDTQYF. CDR3 bases: TGCAGCGTTGTTCTAGCGGAGGACACAGATACGCAGTATTTT.

This clonotype was detected only a few times. This chain connects TRBV14 to TRBJ2-7; D is perhaps TRBD2 (5 bases). Germline lookup yields CDR1 SGHDN and CDR2 FVKESK. Trimming took off 4 bases at V and 2 bases at J, with 12 bases between the two ends. The CDR3 has 14 residues. CDR3 sequence (DNA): TGTGCCAGCAGCCTAGAGGACTGGGCCTACGAGCAGTACTTC. Amino acid sequence: CASSLEDWAYEQYF.

This clonotype turned up a few times. The gene calls are TRBV10-3 and TRBJ2-1, with TRBD2 matching over 12 bases. V lost 0 bases to trimming and J lost 7 bases; unmatched junction nucleotides: 7. The CDR3 is 17 residues long. Per the germline V gene, CDR1 is ENHRY and CDR2 is SYGVKD. The CDR3 sequence: CAISESRLAGVWNEQFF. CDR3 DNA sequence: TGTGCCATCAGTGAGTCCCGACTAGCGGGGGTGTGGAATGAGCAGTTCTTC.

This clonotype was counted only a few times. The chain is built from TRBV7-3 and TRBJ2-2, with D perhaps TRBD1 or TRBD2 (6 bases each). Trimming removed 10 bases at V and 3 bases at J, with 15 bases between. The germline V gene encodes CDR1 SGHTA and CDR2 FQGTGA. The CDR3 runs 14 residues. CDR3 protein: CATRRGADTGELFF. Written as DNA, the CDR3 is TGTGCCACCCGAAGGGGGGCCGACACCGGGGAGCTGTTTTTT.

This clonotype was detected only a few times. The chain employs TRBV4-3 and TRBJ2-1; possibly TRBD1 for D (5 bases). The CDR3 runs 16 residues. V was clipped by 0 bases and J by 9 bases, with 18 bases between them. CDR1 LGHNA and CDR2 YSLEER come from the germline V gene. DNA of the CDR3: TGCGCCAGCAGCCAAGAGTCCAGGGTTGGTAATGGTGAGCAGTTCTTC. Its protein is CASSQESRVGNGEQFF.

This clonotype was seen more than once but under ten times. The chain has TRBV11-3 and TRBJ1-2; D is perhaps TRBD1 (5 bases). V was shortened by 0 bases and J by 7 bases, with 15 bases between the two germline ends. CDR1 SGHNT and CDR2 YENEEA come from the germline V gene. CDR3 length: 15 residues. CDR3 coding DNA: TGTGCCAGCAGCTTAGATCGCCGGGGGGAGAGTGGCTACACCTTC. Translating it yields CASSLDRRGESGYTF.

This chain connects TRBV12-3 or TRBV12-4 to TRBJ1-2, with unresolved D. This CDR3 spans 11 amino acids. V dropped 4 bases and J dropped 4 bases, with 4 bases sitting between them. The CDR3, as DNA: TGTGCCAGCAGTTGGGGCTATGGCTACACCTTC. Its translation: CASSWGYGYTF.

J is TRBJ2-1 and V is TRBV24-1; 8 bases line up with TRBD2. This CDR3 spans 15 amino acids. The germline V gene encodes CDR1 KGHDR and CDR2 SFDVKD. V trimming: 4 bases; J trimming: 6 bases; junction bases outside the gene matches: 7. DNA of the CDR3: TGTGCCACCAGTGACCGACGGGGGGGCCGCAATGAGCAGTTCTTC. This encodes CATSDRRGGRNEQFF.

This clonotype was seen a handful of times. V gene TRBV4-3 combines with J gene TRBJ2-5, with D uncertain. Germline lookup yields CDR1 LGHNA and CDR2 YSLEER. The CDR3 spans 15 residues. With 0 bases removed from V and 7 bases from J, the gap between germline ends came to 15 bases. The CDR3 bases are TGCGCCAGCAGCCAAGATTTAGGAACCCATGGGACCCAGTACTTC. Translation gives CASSQDLGTHGTQYF.

This clonotype was seen only a few times. The chain has TRBV6-5 and TRBJ1-4; D is uncertain. The V end lost 6 bases, the J end lost 3 bases, and 11 bases lay between the germline ends. The CDR3 totals 14 residues. The germline V gene encodes CDR1 MNHEY and CDR2 SVGAGI. The CDR3 DNA follows: TGTGCCAGCAGAAGGACGGCCGCTAATGAAAAACTGTTTTTT. Its protein is CASRRTAANEKLFF.

V is TRBV27 and J is TRBJ1-1; no clear D. V was shortened by 6 bases and J by 5 bases, with 13 bases between the two germline ends. Germline lookup yields CDR1 MNHEY and CDR2 SMNVEV (reference sequence). This CDR3 is 13 amino acids long. The CDR3 coding sequence is TGTGCCAGCAGCCATGGAGCCGGTACTGAAGCTTTCTTT. Residues: CASSHGAGTEAFF.

This clonotype showed up just a few times. This chain joins TRBV6-2 or TRBV6-3 and TRBJ1-1; no clear D gene. V was trimmed by 3 bases and J by 1 base, leaving 12 bases between them. Germline CDR1 and CDR2: MNHEY and SVGEGT. The CDR3 is 15 residues long. The CDR3 is CASSYRVWGNTEAFF. In DNA form, the CDR3 reads TGTGCCAGCAGTTATAGAGTCTGGGGGAACACTGAAGCTTTCTTT.

In its sample, this clonotype was seen many times. The genes are TRBV6-2 or TRBV6-3 and TRBJ2-1, with TRBD2 matching 11 bases. Germline V gene lookup returns CDR1 MNHEY and CDR2 SVGEGT. V lost 5 bases to trimming and J lost 3 bases; unmatched junction nucleotides: 6. The CDR3 sequence is 16 residues long. The CDR3 region has the DNA TGTGCCAGCAGTCACTTAGCGGGGGGGCTCTACAATGAGCAGTTCTTC. Its translation: CASSHLAGGLYNEQFF.

This clonotype is a singleton in its sample. This chain uses TRBV5-4 with TRBJ1-2; 7 bases are shared with TRBD1. Germline V gene lookup returns CDR1 SGHNT and CDR2 YYREEE (reference sequence). CDR3 length equals 15 residues. The trim removed 4 bases at V and 9 bases at J, leaving 15 bases unmatched. The CDR3 DNA reads TGTGCCAGCAGCCCAAGCGACAGGGTGGGCAACAGCTACACCTTC. It yields the protein CASSPSDRVGNSYTF.

The V and J genes are TRBV11-2 and TRBJ2-7; the match to TRBD2 covers 8 bases. Germline CDR1 and CDR2: SGHAT and FQNNGV. The CDR3 covers 14 residues. V lost 3 bases, J lost 0 bases, and 1 base stayed unmatched. The CDR3 DNA reads as TGTGCCAGCAGCTTCGGGACTAGCTCCTACGAGCAGTACTTC. The encoded protein is CASSFGTSSYEQYF.